This T cell receptor beta chain was observed in a study of T cell repertoires in cytomegalovirus infection. Looking at the study overall: Indicated by public TCR beta signatures were CMV infection and matching HLA type. General study points: Across the ex vivo response, the dominant clonotypes were HLA-C-restricted CMV-specific TCR beta clonotypes. Accumulated public TCR beta family frequency recognized individuals carrying CMV together with the relevant HLA.

TCRdb used MiXCR to reprocess the reads, holding one entry per CDR3 protein. In the table there are around 300,000 distinct CDR3 sequences, more than 8% of which are singletons. Concerning this clonotype: The antigen remains undetermined.

Germline lookup yields CDR1 MDHEN and CDR2 SYDVKM. After removal of 6 bases from V and 5 bases from J, the junction contained 11 bases not matched to a gene. CDR3 size: 16 residues. The rearrangement uses TRBV28 and TRBJ2-2, with TRBD1 identical over 8 bases. The receptor comes from a human donor in good health (CMV status not recorded). Some clones in this sample may be carry-over from other donors' samples. The source material was PBMCs. The CDR3 spells CASRGQEVRRTGELFF. The DNA for the CDR3 is TGTGCCAGCAGGGGACAGGAGGTGCGGCGGACCGGGGAGCTGTTTTTT. Full variable domain (missing parts from reference TRBV28 and TRBJ2-2): DVKVTQSSRYLVKRTGEKVFLECVQDMDHENMFWYRQDPGLGLRLIYFSYDVKMKEKGDIPEGYSVSREKKERFSLILESASTNQTSMYLCASRGQEVRRTGELFFGEGSRLTVL.